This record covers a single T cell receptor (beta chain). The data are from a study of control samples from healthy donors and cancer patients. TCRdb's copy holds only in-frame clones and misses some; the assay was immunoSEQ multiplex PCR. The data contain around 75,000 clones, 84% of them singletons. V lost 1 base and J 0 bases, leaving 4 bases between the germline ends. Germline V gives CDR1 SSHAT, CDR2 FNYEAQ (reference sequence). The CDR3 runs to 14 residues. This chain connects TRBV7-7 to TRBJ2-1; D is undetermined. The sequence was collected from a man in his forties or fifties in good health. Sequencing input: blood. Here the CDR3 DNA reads TGTGCCAGCAGCTTAGGGAGCTCCTACAATGAGCAGTTCTTC. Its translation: CASSLGSSYNEQFF.